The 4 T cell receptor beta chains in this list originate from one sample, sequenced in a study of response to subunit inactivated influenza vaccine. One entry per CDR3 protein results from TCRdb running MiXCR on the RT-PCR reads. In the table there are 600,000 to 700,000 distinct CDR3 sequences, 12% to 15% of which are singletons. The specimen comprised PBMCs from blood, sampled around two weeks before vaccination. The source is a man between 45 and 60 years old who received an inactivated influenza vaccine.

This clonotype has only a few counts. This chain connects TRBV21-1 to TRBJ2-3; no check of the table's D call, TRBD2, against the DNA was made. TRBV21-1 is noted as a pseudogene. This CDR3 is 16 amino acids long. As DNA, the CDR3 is TGTGCCAGCAGCATCTCCCTCTCGGGAGCAGCCGATACGCAGTATTTT. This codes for CASSISLSGAADTQYF.

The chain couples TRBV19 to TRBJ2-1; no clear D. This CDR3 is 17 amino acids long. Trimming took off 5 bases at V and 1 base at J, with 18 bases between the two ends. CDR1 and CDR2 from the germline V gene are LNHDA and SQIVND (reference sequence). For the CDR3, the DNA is TGTGCCAGTAGTCCCACCTCGGGTGCCGCGTCCTACAATGAGCAGTTCTTC. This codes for CASSPTSGAASYNEQFF.

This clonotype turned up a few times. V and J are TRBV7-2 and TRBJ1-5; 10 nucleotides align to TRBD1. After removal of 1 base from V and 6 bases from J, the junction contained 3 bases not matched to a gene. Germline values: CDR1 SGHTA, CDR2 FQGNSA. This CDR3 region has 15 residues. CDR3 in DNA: TGTGCCAGCAGCTTAGTGACAGGGGGCCTTCAGCCCCAGCATTTT. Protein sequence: CASSLVTGGLQPQHF.

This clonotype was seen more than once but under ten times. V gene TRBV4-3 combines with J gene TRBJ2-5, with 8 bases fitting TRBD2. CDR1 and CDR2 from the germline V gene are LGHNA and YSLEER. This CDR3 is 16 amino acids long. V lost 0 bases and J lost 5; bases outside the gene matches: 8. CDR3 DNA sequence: TGCGCCAGCAGCCAAGATTTGGGACTAGTGGGCGAGACCCAGTACTTC. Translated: CASSQDLGLVGETQYF.